The source of this T cell receptor beta chain is a study of OX40 agonist ivuxolimab in advanced cancers. Background on the study: With a range of roughly 20 to 80, age averaged 60 years, and 70% to 85% were male. Antecedent anti-PD-1, anti-PD-L1 or anti-CTLA-4 therapy was permissible, with roughly 36% having received some.

The table lists this clone with a count of one. Its antigen is as yet unknown. Regarding the study as a whole: Patients who responded partially at 0.1-3.0 mg/kg showed clonal expansion ranking among the lowest.

The germline V gene has CDR1 MGHDK and CDR2 SYGVNS. Trimming shortened V by 3 bases and J by 4 bases, and 5 bases separated the two germline ends. The CDR3 runs to 12 residues. The repertoire was sequenced with immunoSEQ multiplex PCR; TCRdb's copy has only in-frame clones and lacks some. The sample records some 33,000 clones, around 90% being singletons. The sample in question was CD4+ or CD8+ T cells sorted from blood, obtained in a trial of the OX40 agonist ivuxolimab. This receptor was identified in an adult with an advanced solid tumor such as melanoma, head and neck, liver or kidney cancer. V usage is TRBV25-1 and J usage is TRBJ2-3; D gene uncertain. The CDR3 protein is CASSDLADTQYF. In nucleotides, the CDR3 is TGTGCCAGCAGTGACCTCGCAGATACGCAGTATTTT.